One and the same sample provided the 5 T cell receptor beta chains below, sequenced in a study of cytomegalovirus exposure and HLA in healthy donors. PCR primers comprised 60 Vbeta and 13 Jbeta primers. This table comes from immunoSEQ multiplex PCR, and its TCRdb copy is limited to in-frame clones, with some not included. The data contain fewer than 200,000 clones, about 82% of them singletons. Specimen: PBMCs. The receptors derive from a female donor in good health and CMV-seronegative.

This clone was seen once. The chain recombines TRBV7-6 with TRBJ2-3; 9 bases agree with TRBD2. Germline assignment: CDR1 SGHVS and CDR2 FNYEAQ. J was trimmed by 2 bases and V by 3 bases; bases with no gene match: 9. The CDR3 runs to 17 residues. CDR3 in amino acids: CASSLMGGRVLTDTQYF. The CDR3 DNA reads TGTGCCAGCAGCTTGATGGGCGGGAGGGTGCTCACAGATACGCAGTATTTT.

The chain joins TRBV7-3 to TRBJ2-1, with 10 bases aligning to TRBD2. The junction had 3 bases not matched to a gene; V was cut back by 2 bases and J by 8 bases. From germline, CDR1 is SGHTA and CDR2 FQGTGA. The CDR3 loop spans 14 amino acids. Here the CDR3 DNA reads TGTGCCAGCAGCTTACTAGCGGGAGCAGATGAGCAGTTCTTC. Its translation: CASSLLAGADEQFF.

The rearrangement links TRBV2 to TRBJ2-1; 13 bases match TRBD2. CDR1 is SNHLY and CDR2 is FYNNEI in the germline V gene. V lost 0 bases to trimming and J lost 0 bases; unmatched junction nucleotides: 2. There are 18 residues in the CDR3. This CDR3 is CASSEAGLAGSSYNEQFF. CDR3 in DNA: TGTGCCAGCAGTGAAGCGGGACTAGCGGGAAGCTCCTACAATGAGCAGTTCTTC.

The V call is TRBV6-5, the J call TRBJ1-2; TRBD1 aligns across 9 bases. The CDR3 is made up of 15 amino acids. CDR1 and CDR2 (germline): MNHEY, SVGAGI. V lost 2 bases and J lost 2; bases outside the gene matches: 3. Here the CDR3 reads CASSYRGQGNYGYTF. The CDR3 nucleotides read TGTGCCAGCAGTTACCGTGGACAGGGGAACTATGGCTACACCTTC.

CDR3 amino acids: CASSFGGGWGGYGYTF. The CDR3 DNA is TGCGCCAGCAGCTTCGGGGGGGGCTGGGGTGGGTATGGCTACACCTTC. The J gene is TRBJ1-2, the V gene TRBV5-1; weak D call: TRBD1 (6 bases). Per the germline V gene, CDR1 is SGHRS and CDR2 is YFSETQ. V was pared by 2 bases and J by 5 bases, with 19 bases between. The CDR3 totals 16 residues.